The 20 T cell receptor beta chains below come from one sample, sequenced in a study of T cells in Graves' hyperthyroidism and ophthalmopathy (dated by TCRdb to the late 2010s). The library was generated by multiplex PCR. Sequencing relied on an Illumina HiSeq 2000. TCR beta CDR3 regions were amplified from RNA transcripts. The first round of RT-PCR for the TCR CDR3 was performed with the HTBI primer set and the Qiagen OneStep RT-PCR kit. The public sequencing data were trimmed at Q25 with fastp and processed into clonotypes with MiXCR by TCRdb, which kept only in-frame beta chains. All rows with the same CDR3 protein become a single entry with the most common DNA and genes. The sample has approximately 710,000 distinct CDR3 sequences on record, 15% to 20% of them singletons. The top ten hold around 15% of the sample. Material for sequencing was blood. These receptors all stem from a man aged 45-60 years with Graves' hyperthyroidism.

This clonotype was recorded many times. The chain recombines TRBV28 with TRBJ2-7; 9 bases map to TRBD1. The CDR3 totals 13 residues. Trimming at V came to 8 bases and at J to 3 bases, leaving 5 bases not matched to a gene. Per the germline V gene, CDR1 is MDHEN and CDR2 is SYDVKM. The CDR3 spells CASGDRERYEQYF. DNA for the CDR3: TGTGCCAGCGGGGACAGGGAACGCTACGAGCAGTACTTC.

The chain couples TRBV24-1 to TRBJ2-3, with 11 bases matching TRBD1. V lost 1 base, J lost 5 bases, and 4 bases stayed unmatched. CDR3 length equals 16 residues. Germline V gives CDR1 KGHDR, CDR2 SFDVKD. CDR3 protein: CATSDFGTGGKDTQYF. Here the CDR3 DNA reads TGTGCCACCAGTGATTTTGGGACAGGGGGTAAAGATACGCAGTATTTT.

The chain has TRBV6-2 or TRBV6-3 and TRBJ2-7; 8 nucleotides align to TRBD1. V shed 2 bases, J shed 6 bases, and the junction held 9 bases outside the gene matches. This CDR3 region has 15 residues. Germline values: CDR1 MNHEY, CDR2 SVGEGT. The CDR3 is CASSYRDRSWGEQYF. CDR3 nucleotide sequence: TGTGCCAGCAGTTACCGGGACAGGAGTTGGGGCGAGCAGTACTTC.

In regard to this clonotype: The junction departs from germline at one end; a sequencing error may be responsible. The chain has TRBV9 and TRBJ2-7; the D gene is possibly TRBD1 (9 bases). CDR1 SGDLS and CDR2 YYNGEE come from the germline V gene. The CDR3 has 16 amino acids. The CDR3 DNA sequence: TGTGCCAGCAACGTAGCGGGGACAGGGACCTACTACGAGCAGTACTTC. Protein product: CASNVAGTGTYYEQYF.

V usage is TRBV19 and J usage is TRBJ2-7, with TRBD1 identical over 10 bases. The CDR3 contains 15 residues. The ends lost 3 bases at V and 3 bases at J; junction bases unmatched: 5. The V gene's germline CDR1 is LNHDA and CDR2 SQIVND (reference sequence). DNA of the CDR3: TGTGCCAGTAGTATCTCCGGACAGGGGGGCTACGAGCAGTACTTC. Protein: CASSISGQGGYEQYF.

In its sample, this clonotype was seen many times. This chain links TRBV6-5 with TRBJ2-2; 7 bases align to TRBD1. The junction had 11 bases not matched to a gene; V was cut back by 3 bases and J by 7 bases. CDR1 and CDR2 (germline): MNHEY, SVGAGI. CDR3 size: 16 residues. DNA of the CDR3: TGTGCCAGCAGTTATGGGACAGCCAAAGGCGACGGGGAGCTGTTTTTT. Encoded protein: CASSYGTAKGDGELFF.

The table lists this clonotype with many counts. This sequence joins TRBV20-1 and TRBJ1-2; D may be TRBD1 (5 bases). The ends were cut back, 7 bases at V and 2 bases at J, with 14 bases in the middle. The CDR3 loop spans 13 amino acids. Germline V gives CDR1 DFQATT, CDR2 SNEGSKA (reference sequence). As DNA, the CDR3 is TGCAGTGTACAGGAGGACAAGAACTATGGCTACACCTTC. The encoded protein is CSVQEDKNYGYTF.

A few counts support this clonotype. J is TRBJ2-7 and V is TRBV24-1, with TRBD2 as a possible D gene (6 bases). The germline V gene has CDR1 KGHDR and CDR2 SFDVKD. The CDR3 extends over 14 amino acids. The V and J ends lost 3 bases and 2 bases respectively, with 10 bases between them. CDR3 sequence reads: CATSDTGLTYEQYF. The CDR3, as DNA: TGTGCCACCAGTGATACGGGACTTACCTACGAGCAGTACTTC.

This clonotype was found many times. The chain couples TRBV24-1 to TRBJ2-1, with TRBD2 as a possible D gene (5 bases). The CDR3 runs to 15 residues. CDR1 is KGHDR, CDR2 SFDVKD, per germline. With 0 bases removed from V and 7 bases from J, the gap between germline ends came to 12 bases. CDR3 amino acids: CATSDLSGNRNEQFF. The CDR3 DNA reads as TGTGCCACCAGTGATTTGTCCGGGAATAGGAATGAGCAGTTCTTC.

This clonotype came up a few times. The chain recombines TRBV7-2 with TRBJ1-2; no definite D call. This CDR3 is 16 amino acids long. Trimming removed 1 base from V and 1 base from J, with 13 bases in between. Germline V gives CDR1 SGHTA, CDR2 FQGNSA. As DNA, the CDR3 is TGTGCCAGCAGCTTAGGGTATCACGGGGATAACTATGGCTACACCTTC. Encoded protein: CASSLGYHGDNYGYTF.

This clonotype was detected ten times or more. The V gene is TRBV14, the J gene TRBJ2-1; TRBD1 or TRBD2 may be the D gene (5 bases each). V gave up 4 bases and J gave up 9 bases, with 16 bases separating them. The CDR3 sequence is 14 residues long. Germline V CDR1 and CDR2: SGHDN, FVKESK. CDR3 sequence reads: CASSPRVGDGEQFF. The CDR3 DNA reads as TGTGCCAGCAGCCCACGGGTGGGGGACGGTGAGCAGTTCTTC.

In its sample, this clonotype was seen many times. The CDR3 sequence: CASSPRSSYEQYF. Here the CDR3 DNA reads TGTGCCAGCAGCCCCAGAAGCTCCTACGAGCAGTACTTC. V and J are TRBV2 and TRBJ2-7, with unresolved D. CDR1 SNHLY and CDR2 FYNNEI come from the germline V gene. The V end was cut by 6 bases, the J end by 0 bases, with 9 bases between. The CDR3 has 13 amino acids.

This clonotype was seen more than once but under ten times. The chain is built from TRBV5-8 and TRBJ1-2; D may be TRBD1 (6 bases). V lost 3 bases to trimming and J lost 5 bases, with 11 bases between them. The germline V gene has CDR1 SGHTS and CDR2 YDEGEE. There are 13 residues in the CDR3. CDR3 sequence: CASSSTGRYGYTF. The CDR3 region has the DNA TGTGCCAGCAGCTCCACAGGGCGATATGGCTACACCTTC.

The sample holds many counts of this clonotype. This sequence joins TRBV28 and TRBJ2-3; the match to TRBD2 covers 10 bases. This CDR3 is 18 amino acids long. Per the germline V gene, CDR1 is MDHEN and CDR2 is SYDVKM. J gave up 7 bases and V 5 bases, and 18 bases lay outside the gene matches. The DNA of the CDR3 is TGTGCCAGCAGTCCCTCGTTTGGAGCTAGCGGGAGTTCTTATACGCAGTATTTT. This sequence encodes CASSPSFGASGSSYTQYF.

J is TRBJ2-1 and V is TRBV7-3, with 10 bases aligning to TRBD2. Trimming removed 4 bases from V and 13 bases from J; junction bases left unmatched: 13. Germline values: CDR1 SGHTA, CDR2 FQGTGA. The CDR3 contains 15 residues. CDR3 protein: CASSSQGSAGGPQFF. The CDR3 nucleotides are TGTGCCAGCAGCTCCCAGGGTTCAGCGGGAGGGCCACAGTTCTTC.

CDR3 sequence (DNA): TGTGCCAGCAGTTTCCCCCGGACTAGCGGGAGCCCCAATGAGCAGTTCTTC. It encodes CASSFPRTSGSPNEQFF. The gene calls are TRBV28 and TRBJ2-1, with 13 bases identical to TRBD2. This CDR3 spans 17 amino acids. With V trimmed by 3 bases and J by 6 bases, 8 bases remained unmatched. The V gene's germline CDR1 is MDHEN and CDR2 SYDVKM.

The table lists this clonotype with a few counts. V gene TRBV5-1 combines with J gene TRBJ2-1; D not certain. The CDR3 covers 16 residues. V was shortened by 1 base and J by 0 bases, with 11 bases between the two germline ends. Germline CDR1 reads SGHRS; CDR2 reads YFSETQ. The CDR3 DNA is TGCGCCAGCAGCTTGTTCGCGGAGAGCTCCTACAATGAGCAGTTCTTC. Amino acid sequence: CASSLFAESSYNEQFF. Full variable domain (rest looked up from reference TRBV5-1 and TRBJ2-1): KAGVTQTPRYLIKTRGQQVTLSCSPISGHRSVSWYQQTPGQGLQFLFEYFSETQRNKGNFPGRFSGRQFSNSRSEMNVSTLELGDSALYLCASSLFAESSYNEQFFGPGTRLTVL.

This clonotype was found a few times. This rearrangement joins TRBV7-8 to TRBJ1-5; 7 bases match TRBD1. From germline, CDR1 is SGHVS and CDR2 FQNEAQ. With 4 bases clipped from V and 7 bases from J, the junction kept 7 bases outside the gene matches. The CDR3 consists of 14 residues. The DNA of the CDR3 is TGTGCCAGCAGCTGGGGGACAGAAGGACAGCCCCAGCATTTT. Protein product: CASSWGTEGQPQHF.

This clonotype came up many times. CDR3 loop: CSARGAGTNQPQHF. CDR3 bases: TGCAGTGCTAGAGGGGCCGGGACTAATCAGCCCCAGCATTTT. The chain couples TRBV20-1 to TRBJ1-5; TRBD1 is a possible D gene (5 bases). This CDR3 is 14 amino acids long. Germline loops: CDR1 DFQATT, CDR2 SNEGSKA (reference sequence). Trimming took 1 base from V and 4 from J, leaving 11 bases between them.

This clonotype was counted between two and nine times. The chain joins TRBV29-1 to TRBJ1-1; D call uncertain. From germline, CDR1 is SQVTM and CDR2 ANQGSEA. This CDR3 contains 8 residues. V shed 3 bases and J shed 11 bases, with 4 bases lying between them. The CDR3 bases are TGCAGCGTTGATCAGGCTTTCTTT. It is translated as CSVDQAFF.